This T cell receptor (beta chain) comes out of a study of shared clonotypes between healthy human individuals. Turning to the study itself: CD4 naive and CD4 memory each took three plates per donor, while CD8 naive took two and CD8 memory one.

CD4+ cells yielded CD45RA+ naive and CD45RA-negative memory subsets. Here immunoSEQ multiplex PCR was the method, and the copy in TCRdb shows in-frame clones only, minus some. Here the sample spans over a million clones, approximately 98.5% being singletons. Germline CDR1 and CDR2: GTSNPN and SVGIG (reference sequence). CDR3 length: 15 amino acids. Trimming removed 0 bases at V and 0 bases at J, with 12 bases between. As concerns this clone: Its matching antigen is unknown.

General study results and limits: Larger richness was generally estimated for naive than memory subsets. Donor scarcity curtailed the genetic and exposure-history diversity represented herein.

The sequenced material came from naive CD4+ T cells sorted from blood. Subset noted: CD45RA+ positively selected. This clonotype was obtained from a man aged 30-40 years in good health. The genes are TRBV30 and TRBJ2-7; no definite D call. As DNA, the CDR3 is TGTGCCTGGAGTGTAGATGTGGATCTCTCCTACGAGCAGTACTTC. Translated, it gives CAWSVDVDLSYEQYF.